These T cell receptor beta chains were read from a single sample in a study of blood T cell repertoires in COVID-19. Sequencing was performed with immunoSEQ multiplex PCR; in TCRdb, only in-frame clones are kept and a portion is missing. Here the sample spans some 100,000 clones, around four fifths being singletons. Sequencing input: peripheral blood. All receptors derive from a human donor in a cohort sampled during active COVID-19. Both conserved end residues are part of each CDR3. A D gene is named only where the DNA matches it firmly. Not every row has a clone size; where given, it reads once, few, many or a size class.

TRBD1 | TRBJ2-5 | . | TRBV3-1/TRBV3-2 | CASSQNPQGETQYF | TGTGCCAGCAGCCAAAATCCACAGGGGGAGACCCAGTACTTC
. | TRBJ2-2 | . | TRBV7-3 | CASSRGYTGELFF | TGTGCCAGCAGCCGCGGGTACACCGGGGAGCTGTTTTTT
. | TRBJ2-7 | once | TRBV6-5 | CASSYADDPTYEQYF | TGTGCCAGCAGTTACGCGGATGACCCGACCTACGAGCAGTACTTC
TRBD2 | TRBJ2-7 | . | TRBV6-5 | CASRLAGVVNEQYF | TGTGCCAGCAGGTTAGCGGGAGTCGTCAACGAGCAGTACTTC
TRBD1 | TRBJ2-1 | . | TRBV28 | CASRWTGEREQFF | TGTGCCAGCAGATGGACAGGGGAACGAGAGCAGTTCTTC
TRBD2 | TRBJ2-5 | . | TRBV27 | CASRFSGSTETQYF | TGTGCCAGCAGATTTAGCGGGAGTACAGAGACCCAGTACTTC
. | TRBJ2-1 | . | TRBV11-2 | CASSLSQGGQLDLYEQFF | TGTGCCAGCAGCTTATCGCAAGGAGGGCAACTAGACCTTTATGAGCAGTTCTTC
. | TRBJ1-1 | . | TRBV6-5 | CASSYGRTEAFF | TGTGCCAGCAGTTACGGGAGGACTGAAGCTTTCTTT
. | TRBJ1-2 | . | TRBV12-3/TRBV12-4 | CASSREPYGYTF | TGTGCCAGCAGTCGAGAGCCCTATGGCTACACCTTC
TRBD1 | TRBJ1-3 | . | TRBV6-5 | CASRGQGEGNTIYF | TGTGCCAGCAGGGGACAGGGTGAAGGCAACACCATATATTTT
TRBD2 | TRBJ2-1 | . | TRBV7-3 | CASSLGAGLGEQFF | TGTGCCAGCAGCTTGGGAGCGGGATTGGGTGAGCAGTTCTTC
TRBD2 | TRBJ2-7 | . | TRBV7-9 | CASSLAGRELVYEQYF | TGTGCCAGCAGCTTAGCGGGGCGGGAGTTGGTTTACGAGCAGTACTTC
TRBD2 | TRBJ2-7 | . | TRBV4-1 | CASSPGTPGGYEQYF | TGCGCCAGCAGCCCAGGGACGCCGGGGGGCTACGAGCAGTACTTC
TRBD2 | TRBJ2-5 | . | TRBV18 | CASSLTSGQETQYF | TGTGCCAGCTCGCTTACTAGCGGCCAAGAGACCCAGTACTTC
. | TRBJ1-1 | . | TRBV5-5 | CASSLAAGGRATEAFF | TGTGCCAGCAGCTTGGCCGCGGGCGGGCGGGCCACTGAAGCTTTCTTT
TRBD1 | TRBJ2-2 | . | TRBV27 | CATSNRQGAGAGELFF | TGTGCCACCTCGAATCGACAGGGGGCAGGAGCCGGGGAGCTGTTTTTT
TRBD1 | TRBJ1-2 | . | TRBV3-1/TRBV3-2 | CASSQEGTGYGYTF | TGTGCCAGCAGCCAAGAGGGGACAGGCTATGGCTACACCTTC
. | TRBJ2-2 | few | TRBV27 | CASSLYWNTGELFF | TGTGCCAGCAGTCTTTACTGGAACACCGGGGAGCTGTTTTTT
. | TRBJ1-1 | . | TRBV2 | CASRRDTPTEAFF | TGTGCCAGCAGACGCGACACCCCTACTGAAGCTTTCTTT
. | TRBJ2-7 | . | TRBV21-1 | CASGRRGNEQYF | TGTGCCAGCGGCCGCAGGGGGAACGAGCAGTACTTC
TRBD1 | TRBJ1-1 | . | TRBV5-5 | CASSLRLGQLIEAFF | TGTGCCAGCAGCTTGAGATTGGGACAGTTGATCGAAGCTTTCTTT
. | TRBJ1-6 | . | TRBV5-1 | CASSLEWAGVSPLHF | TGCGCCAGCAGCTTGGAGTGGGCAGGGGTCTCACCCCTCCACTTT
. | TRBJ2-1 | . | TRBV5-4 | CASSPGSRSSYNEQFF | TGTGCCAGCAGCCCCGGGTCTCGCAGCTCCTACAATGAGCAGTTCTTC
TRBD2 | TRBJ2-2 | . | TRBV14 | CASSQLAGGMNTGELFF | TGTGCCAGCAGCCAACTGGCGGGAGGGATGAACACCGGGGAGCTGTTTTTT
TRBD1 | TRBJ1-4 | . | TRBV19 | CASRDRGLTATNEKLFF | TGTGCCAGTAGGGACAGGGGGCTGACTGCAACTAATGAAAAACTGTTTTTT
. | TRBJ1-2 | . | TRBV3-1/TRBV3-2 | CASSQEGRRAAGYTF | TGTGCCAGCAGCCAAGAAGGGAGGAGGGCGGCTGGCTACACCTTC
TRBD1 | TRBJ2-1 | once | TRBV11-2 | CASSAYRGENNEQFF | TGTGCCAGCAGCGCGTACAGGGGAGAGAACAATGAGCAGTTCTTC
. | TRBJ2-5 | . | TRBV10-2 | CASSDGTGQETQYF | TGCGCCAGCAGTGATGGAACAGGGCAAGAGACCCAGTACTTC
. | TRBJ2-7 | . | TRBV6-5 | CASSPTGPYEQYF | TGTGCCAGCAGCCCCACGGGTCCCTACGAGCAGTACTTC
TRBD1 | TRBJ1-6 | . | TRBV7-9 | CASSTGDPHSPLHF | TGTGCCAGCAGCACAGGGGACCCTCATTCACCCCTCCACTTT
. | TRBJ1-1 | . | TRBV18 | CASSAPGITTEAFF | TGTGCCAGCTCGGCCCCGGGAATTACCACTGAAGCTTTCTTT
. | TRBJ2-3 | few | TRBV7-2 | CASSLVGLTDTQYF | TGTGCCAGCAGCTTAGTTGGCCTCACAGATACGCAGTATTTT
TRBD1 | TRBJ2-2 | once | TRBV7-6 | CASSPGTVNTGELFF | TGTGCCAGCAGCCCTGGGACAGTTAACACCGGGGAGCTGTTTTTT
. | TRBJ1-2 | . | TRBV9 | CASSPRGASDGYTF | TGTGCCAGCAGCCCCCGCGGGGCCTCGGATGGCTACACCTTC
TRBD2 | TRBJ2-1 | once | TRBV5-1 | CASSASGDNEQFF | TGCGCCAGCAGTGCTAGCGGCGACAATGAGCAGTTCTTC
TRBD2 | TRBJ2-7 | . | TRBV6-1 | CASSEASPLLAGGPDEQYF | TGTGCCAGCAGTGAAGCCTCCCCTCTACTAGCGGGGGGCCCCGACGAGCAGTACTTC